This T cell receptor beta chain was captured by sequencing in a study of T-cell reconstitution after alpha-beta-depleted transplantation in children. Preparation of the TCRbeta library was carried out with unique molecular identifiers. MiXCR, applied by TCRdb to the PCR reads, yields one record per CDR3 protein. Of about 470,000 distinct CDR3 sequences in the sample, approximately 41% were seen once. Points from the study as a whole: Recipient T cells and thymic progenitors that survived gave rise to the high TCRbeta diversity observed at day 60 in some patients.

Notes on this clonotype: Antigen: not known.

Source: PBMCs, taken before TCRalphabeta/CD19-depleted stem cell transplant. This receptor was taken from a girl aged 2 to 10 with aplastic anemia, due to receive a stem cell transplant.

DNA of the CDR3: TGCAGCGTTGTGGGAGAAGCGCTTAACTATGGCTACACCTTC. Translating gives CSVVGEALNYGYTF. The chain couples TRBV29-1 to TRBJ1-2, with D unclear. The germline V gene has CDR1 SQVTM and CDR2 ANQGSEA. V shed 4 bases and J shed 1 base, with 13 bases lying between them. The CDR3 is made up of 14 amino acids.